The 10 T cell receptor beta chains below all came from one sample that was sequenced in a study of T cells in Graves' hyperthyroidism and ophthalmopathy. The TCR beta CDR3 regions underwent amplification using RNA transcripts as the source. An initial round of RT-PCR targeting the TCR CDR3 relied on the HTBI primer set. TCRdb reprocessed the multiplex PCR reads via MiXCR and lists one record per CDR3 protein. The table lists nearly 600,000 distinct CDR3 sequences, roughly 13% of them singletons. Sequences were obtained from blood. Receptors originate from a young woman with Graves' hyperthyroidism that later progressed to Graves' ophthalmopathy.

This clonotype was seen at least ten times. The DNA of the CDR3 is TGCAGCGCATCGGGACTAGCGGGGGAGACCCAGTACTTC. Translated, it gives CSASGLAGETQYF. The chain links TRBV29-1 to TRBJ2-5; TRBD2 aligns across 13 bases. Germline lookup yields CDR1 SQVTM and CDR2 ANQGSEA. The CDR3 length is 13 residues. J lost 5 bases, V lost 7 bases, and 4 bases had no gene match.

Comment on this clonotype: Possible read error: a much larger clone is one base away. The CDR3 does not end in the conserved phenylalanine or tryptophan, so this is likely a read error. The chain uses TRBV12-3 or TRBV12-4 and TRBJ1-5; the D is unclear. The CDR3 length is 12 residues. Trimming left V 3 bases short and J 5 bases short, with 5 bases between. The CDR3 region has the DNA TGTGCCAGCAGTTTGTTGGATCAGCCCCAGCATTTA. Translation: CASSLLDQPQHL.

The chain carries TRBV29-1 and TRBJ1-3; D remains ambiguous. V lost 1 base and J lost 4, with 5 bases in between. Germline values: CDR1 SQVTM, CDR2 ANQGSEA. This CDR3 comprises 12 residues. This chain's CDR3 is CSVEVNGNTIYF. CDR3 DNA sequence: TGCAGCGTTGAAGTTAACGGAAACACCATATATTTT.

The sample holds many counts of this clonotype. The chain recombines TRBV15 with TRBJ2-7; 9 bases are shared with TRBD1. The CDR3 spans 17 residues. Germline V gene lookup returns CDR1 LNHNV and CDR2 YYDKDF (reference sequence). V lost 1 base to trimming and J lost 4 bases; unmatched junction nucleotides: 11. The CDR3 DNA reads TGTGCCACCAGCAGAGTCCGGTCCGGGACAGGGACTTACGAGCAGTACTTC. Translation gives CATSRVRSGTGTYEQYF. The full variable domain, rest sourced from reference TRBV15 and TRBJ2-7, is DAMVIQNPRYQVTQFGKPVTLSCSQTLNHNVMYWYQQKSSQAPKLLFHYYDKDFNNEADTPDNFQSRRPNTSFCFLDIRSPGLGDTAMYLCATSRVRSGTGTYEQYFGPGTRLTVT.

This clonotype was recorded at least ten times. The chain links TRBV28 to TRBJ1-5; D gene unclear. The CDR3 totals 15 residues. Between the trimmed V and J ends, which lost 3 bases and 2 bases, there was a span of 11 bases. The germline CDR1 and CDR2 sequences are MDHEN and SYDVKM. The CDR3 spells CASSFVGIGNQPQHF. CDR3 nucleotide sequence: TGTGCCAGCAGTTTTGTAGGCATTGGCAATCAGCCCCAGCATTTT.

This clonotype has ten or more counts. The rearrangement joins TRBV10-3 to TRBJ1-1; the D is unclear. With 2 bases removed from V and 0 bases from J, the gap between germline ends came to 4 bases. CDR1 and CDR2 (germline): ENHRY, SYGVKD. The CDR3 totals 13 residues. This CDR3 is CAISEVMNTEAFF. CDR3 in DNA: TGTGCCATCAGTGAGGTCATGAACACTGAAGCTTTCTTT.

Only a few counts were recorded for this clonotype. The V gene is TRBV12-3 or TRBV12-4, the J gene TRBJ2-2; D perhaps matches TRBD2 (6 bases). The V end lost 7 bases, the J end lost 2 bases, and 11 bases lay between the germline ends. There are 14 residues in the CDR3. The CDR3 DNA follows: TGTGCCAGCATGAGTAGCGGTAACACCGGGGAGCTGTTTTTT. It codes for CASMSSGNTGELFF.

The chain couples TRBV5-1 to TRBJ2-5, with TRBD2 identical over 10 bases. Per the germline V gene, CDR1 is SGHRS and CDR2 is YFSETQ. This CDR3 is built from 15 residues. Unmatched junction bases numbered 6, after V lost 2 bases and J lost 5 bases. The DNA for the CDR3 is TGCGCCAGCAGCTTAAGCGGGAGGGCCGACGAGACCCAGTACTTC. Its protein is CASSLSGRADETQYF.

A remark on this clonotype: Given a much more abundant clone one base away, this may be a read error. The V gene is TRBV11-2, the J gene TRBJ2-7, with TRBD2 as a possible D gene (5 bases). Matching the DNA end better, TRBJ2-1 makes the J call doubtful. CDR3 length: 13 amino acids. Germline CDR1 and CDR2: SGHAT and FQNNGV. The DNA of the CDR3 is TGTGCCAGCAGCGGGAGAACCAACTACGAGCAGTTCTTC. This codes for CASSGRTNYEQFF.

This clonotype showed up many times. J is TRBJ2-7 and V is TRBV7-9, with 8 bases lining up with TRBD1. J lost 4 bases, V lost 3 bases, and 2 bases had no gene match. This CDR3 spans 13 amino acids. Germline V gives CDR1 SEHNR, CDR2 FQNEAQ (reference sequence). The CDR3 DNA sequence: TGTGCCAGCAGCTTCACAGGGGGGTACGAGCAGTACTTC. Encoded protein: CASSFTGGYEQYF.